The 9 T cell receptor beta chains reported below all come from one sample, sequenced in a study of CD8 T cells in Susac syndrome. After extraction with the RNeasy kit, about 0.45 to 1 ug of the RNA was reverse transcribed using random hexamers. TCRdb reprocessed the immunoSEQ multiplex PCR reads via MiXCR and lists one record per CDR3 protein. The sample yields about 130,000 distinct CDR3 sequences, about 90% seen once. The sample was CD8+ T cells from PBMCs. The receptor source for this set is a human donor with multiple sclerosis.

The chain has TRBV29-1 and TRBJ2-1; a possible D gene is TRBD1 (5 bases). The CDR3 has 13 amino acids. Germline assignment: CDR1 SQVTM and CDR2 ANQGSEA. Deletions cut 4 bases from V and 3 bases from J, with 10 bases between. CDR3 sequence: CSVVGEDYNEQFF. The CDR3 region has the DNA TGCAGCGTTGTAGGGGAAGACTACAATGAGCAGTTCTTC.

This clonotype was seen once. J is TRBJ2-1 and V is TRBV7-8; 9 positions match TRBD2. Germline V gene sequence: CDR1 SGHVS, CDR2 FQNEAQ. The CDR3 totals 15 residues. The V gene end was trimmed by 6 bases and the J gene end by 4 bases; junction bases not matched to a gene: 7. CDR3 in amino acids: CASSSSGVYYNEQFF. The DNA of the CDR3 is TGTGCCAGCAGTTCTAGCGGGGTTTATTACAATGAGCAGTTCTTC.

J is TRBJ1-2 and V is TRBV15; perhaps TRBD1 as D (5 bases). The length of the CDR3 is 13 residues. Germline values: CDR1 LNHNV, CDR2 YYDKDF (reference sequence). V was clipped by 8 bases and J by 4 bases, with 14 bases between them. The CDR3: CATRGGSLYGYTF. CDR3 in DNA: TGTGCCACCCGTGGGGGTTCCCTCTATGGCTACACCTTC.

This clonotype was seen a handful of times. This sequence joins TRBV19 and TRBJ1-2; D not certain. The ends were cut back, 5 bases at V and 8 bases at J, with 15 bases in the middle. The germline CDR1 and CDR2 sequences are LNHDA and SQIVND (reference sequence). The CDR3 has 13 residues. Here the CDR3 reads CASSGGPLWGYTF. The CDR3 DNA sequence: TGTGCCAGTAGTGGAGGCCCCCTGTGGGGCTACACCTTC.

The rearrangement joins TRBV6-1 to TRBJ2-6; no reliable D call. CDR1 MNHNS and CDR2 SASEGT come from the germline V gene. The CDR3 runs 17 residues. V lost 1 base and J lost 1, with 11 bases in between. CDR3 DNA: TGTGCCAGCAGTGAAGAGGGTAGGAGATCTGGGGCCAACGTCCTGACTTTC. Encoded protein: CASSEEGRRSGANVLTF.

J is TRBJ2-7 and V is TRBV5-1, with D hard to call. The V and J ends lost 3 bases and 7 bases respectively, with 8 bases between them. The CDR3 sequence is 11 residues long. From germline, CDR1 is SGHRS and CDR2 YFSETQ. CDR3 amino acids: CASSYGPEQYF. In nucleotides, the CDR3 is TGCGCCAGCAGCTATGGACCAGAGCAGTACTTC.

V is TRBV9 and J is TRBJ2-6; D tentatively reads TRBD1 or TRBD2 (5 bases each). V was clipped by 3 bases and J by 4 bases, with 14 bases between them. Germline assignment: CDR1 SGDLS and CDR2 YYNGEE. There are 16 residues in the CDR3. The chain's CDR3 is CASSGDPTTGANVLTF. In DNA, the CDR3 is TGTGCCAGCAGCGGGGACCCGACTACAGGGGCCAACGTCCTGACTTTC.

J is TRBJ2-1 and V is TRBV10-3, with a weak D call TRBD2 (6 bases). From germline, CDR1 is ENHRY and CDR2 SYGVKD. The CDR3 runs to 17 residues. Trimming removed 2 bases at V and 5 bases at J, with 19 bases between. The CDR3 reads CAISETSPGYLDNEQFF. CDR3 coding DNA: TGTGCCATCAGTGAGACTAGCCCGGGATATCTAGACAATGAGCAGTTCTTC.

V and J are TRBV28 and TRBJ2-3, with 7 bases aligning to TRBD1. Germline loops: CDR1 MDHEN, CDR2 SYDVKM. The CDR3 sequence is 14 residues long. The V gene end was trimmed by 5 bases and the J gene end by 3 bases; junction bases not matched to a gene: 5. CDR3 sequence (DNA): TGTGCCAGCAGTGAGGGGACAGCAACAGATACGCAGTATTTT. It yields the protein CASSEGTATDTQYF.